This T cell receptor beta chain was identified during a study of CD8 T cells in Susac syndrome. CD8+ and CD4+ T cells from blood underwent TCR beta sequencing. RNA in amounts of roughly 0.5 to 1 ug was reverse transcribed with random hexamers. Amplification of TCR beta CDR3 used immunoSEQ multiplex PCR across 54 Vbeta and 13 Jbeta. TCRdb re-analysed the immunoSEQ multiplex PCR reads in MiXCR, keeping a single row per CDR3 protein. The profile shows some 190,000 distinct CDR3 sequences, just under 95% of them singletons. The CDR3 has 15 residues. J gave up 10 bases and V 0 bases, and 11 bases lay outside the gene matches. Per the germline V gene, CDR1 is DFQATT and CDR2 is SNEGSKA (reference sequence).

This chain joins TRBV20-1 and TRBJ2-1, with TRBD2 identical over 8 bases. Sequences were obtained from CD4+ T cells from PBMCs. The source of this sequence is a human donor in good health. CDR3 amino acids: CSARDSRSGRDEQFF. In nucleotides, the CDR3 is TGCAGTGCTAGAGACTCGAGGAGCGGGAGAGACGAGCAGTTCTTC.